The entry below gives a single T cell receptor beta chain sequence along with its context. This clonotype was detected ten times or more. The antigen it recognizes is unknown. No qualities accompany the bases; no much larger clone lies one base away. Libraries of naive CD8 T cells were built from anywhere between about 17,000 and 1,000,000 sorted cells, with 10%, 30% or 50% of the purified RNA used. On a BD FACSAria II, naive CD8 T cells were FACS-sorted as CD8+CD4-CCR7+CD45RA+ and collected into RLT Plus buffer. To test detection sensitivity, Jurkat RNA equal to around 11 TCR copies was added to samples of roughly 18,000-1,100,000 naive CD8 T cells. Enrichment of CD8 T cells was done with RosetteSep CD8+ T Cell Enrichment Cocktail plus Ficoll-Paque, and ACK red cell lysis came afterward. These data come from a study of molecular identifiers for immune sequencing clone quantification (dated by TCRdb to 2016 to 2019). About the study as a whole: For a replicate experiment, the RNA from either roughly 18,000 or 92,000 naive CD8 T cells was divided into five aliquots, and four of those aliquots went on to sequencing. This methods study used CD8 T cells to benchmark TCR RNA copy counting and molecular-identifier clustering-based TCR repertoire sequencing (MIDCIRS). Results and caveats for the whole study, not just this receptor: A single cell's worth of spiked-in Jurkat TCR RNA was reported detectable even among about a million naive CD8 T cells. Clones above 20 RNA copies held over 99% of molecules in CMV-specific effector cells but under 1% in naive cells. When barcode sub-clustering was left out, chimeric consensus sequences inflated TCR diversity, with chimeras reaching as high as 47%. Highly expanded clone sizes could be underestimated because identical TCR molecules may share a barcode. Modeling estimated 2.5 to 3 recovered TCR RNA copies per cell, compared with about 10 by digital PCR, which implies 30% to 35% capture efficiency. Naive libraries contained spiked-in Jurkat TCR RNA (approximately nine copies' worth), which is not part of the donor repertoire.

V sheds 5 bases and J sheds 3 bases, leaving 4 bases between their ends. CDR1 and CDR2 are drawn from the germline V gene: MNHEY, SVGAGI. The CDR3 runs 11 amino acids, cysteine and phenylalanine included. Of the read, only the CDR3 DNA is kept; its 33 bases are in frame from base 1. The library was produced with PCR. Instrument on record: Illumina HiSeq 4000. Bulk TCR libraries were made following a previously described method, with the TCR primers given in Table S5. Purification of total RNA was performed with the Qiagen AllPrep DNA/RNA kit. Before analysis, reads from multiple sequencing runs of the same library were pooled. In the paper's pipeline: Reads were retained only if an exact TCR constant sequence was present, and the retained reads were trimmed to 150 nt and grouped according to their 12-nt molecular barcodes. Reads within each barcode group were sub-clustered using a 15% Levenshtein threshold, and quality-weighted consensus sequences were constructed for each RNA molecule. Non-functional sequences were removed, as were lower-count sequences one edit away from another. Based on fitting two negative binomial distributions, any barcode sub-cluster with under 20% of the maximum read count was discarded. TCRdb redid the processing of the public reads, applying fastp at Q25 and MiXCR, and retained in-frame beta chains. Every distinct CDR3 protein forms one entry, paired with its most common genes and DNA. The authors' filters were not applied to this entry. The sample includes tens of thousands of distinct CDR3 sequences, with 15% to 20% observed a single time. The ten largest make up around 1.4% of the sample.

This sequence originates from a human donor in good health. Some libraries in this study had Jurkat cell RNA spiked in. This sequence uses TRBV6-5 and TRBJ1-1, with no D gene named confidently. The sequencing sample was made of naive CD8+ T cells from blood, with Jurkat cell RNA spiked in. The cell subset or site tag for this specimen amounts to: FACS-sorted CD8+CD4-CCR7+CD45RA+ naive T cells. The CDR3 corresponds to CASSTYTEAFF. The DNA sequence reads TGTGCCAGCAGTACATACACTGAAGCTTTCTTT.